The clone carrying this TCR beta chain was recorded once. Its antigen is unidentified. The source of the sample is a study of T cell responses to AZD1222 COVID-19 vaccine. V dropped 4 bases and J dropped 2 bases, with 9 bases sitting between them. This CDR3 is built from 14 residues. The germline V gene encodes CDR1 SNHLY and CDR2 FYNNEI. Overall study findings and caveats: Spike-specific TCR breadth and depth both grew after two AZD1222 doses. The span of vaccine-associated CD4 TCRs extended across spike, with dominance at 160-218 and 743-854. As reported, nearly half of all spike-specific TCRs target variant regions that are unmutated.

Sequencing used immunoSEQ multiplex PCR; TCRdb keeps in-frame clones, though not all of them. The data show some 160,000 clones, about 92% seen once. The sample in question was peripheral blood, obtained on day 0 of AZD1222 vaccination. This chain joins TRBV2 and TRBJ1-5; no firm D call. The sequence derives from an adult in good health. CDR3 sequence: CASSGITGNQPQHF. The DNA for the CDR3 is TGTGCCAGCAGTGGCATTACGGGCAATCAGCCCCAGCATTTT.